Given below is one T cell receptor (beta chain) in context. Antigen: not known. Healthy bone marrow donors made up the donors. V shed 3 bases and J shed 4 bases, with 16 bases lying between them. Germline V lookup: CDR1 MGHRA, CDR2 YSYEKL. The CDR3 contains 16 residues. This sample was taken from a study of cytomegalovirus exposure and HLA in healthy donors. Study results and caveats: Donors belonging to an Asian-associated ancestry cluster reportedly showed fewer N-insertions in productive TCRs than the roughly 670-donor mean, according to what a later analysis found.

The study ran its PCR with 60 Vbeta and 13 Jbeta primers. Libraries were prepared by immunoSEQ multiplex PCR; TCRdb keeps only in-frame clonotypes and omits some of them. Among 100,000 to 150,000 clones listed, roughly 80% were seen once. V usage is TRBV4-1 and J usage is TRBJ1-3, with D tentatively TRBD1 (5 bases). The material sequenced was PBMCs. This TCR came from a woman aged 60-70 years in good health and CMV-seronegative. CDR3 residues: CASSQGRGRSGNTIYF. The CDR3 DNA sequence: TGCGCCAGCAGCCAGGGGCGGGGAAGGTCGGGAAACACCATATATTTT.